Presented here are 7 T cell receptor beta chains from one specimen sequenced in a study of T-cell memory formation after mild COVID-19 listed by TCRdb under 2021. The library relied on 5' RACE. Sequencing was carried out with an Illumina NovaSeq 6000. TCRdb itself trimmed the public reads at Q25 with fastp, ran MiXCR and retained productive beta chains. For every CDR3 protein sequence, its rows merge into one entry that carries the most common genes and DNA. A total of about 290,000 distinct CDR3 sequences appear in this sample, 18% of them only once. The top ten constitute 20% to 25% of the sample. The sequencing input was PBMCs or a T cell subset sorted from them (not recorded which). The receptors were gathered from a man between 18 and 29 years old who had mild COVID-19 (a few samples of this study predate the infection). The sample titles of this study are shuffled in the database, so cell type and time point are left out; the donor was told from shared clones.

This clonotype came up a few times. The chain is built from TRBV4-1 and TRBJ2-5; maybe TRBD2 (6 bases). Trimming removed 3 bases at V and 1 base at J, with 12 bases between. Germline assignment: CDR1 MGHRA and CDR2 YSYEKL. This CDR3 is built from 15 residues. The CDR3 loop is CASSQADYPQETQYF. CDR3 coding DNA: TGCGCCAGCAGCCAGGCGGACTATCCCCAAGAGACCCAGTACTTC.

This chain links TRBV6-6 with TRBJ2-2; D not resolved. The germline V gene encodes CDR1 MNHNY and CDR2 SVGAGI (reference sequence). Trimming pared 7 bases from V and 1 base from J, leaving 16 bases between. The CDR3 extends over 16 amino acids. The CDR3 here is CASTSTSSGNTGELFF. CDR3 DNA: TGTGCCAGCACTTCCACCAGTTCGGGGAACACCGGGGAGCTGTTTTTT.

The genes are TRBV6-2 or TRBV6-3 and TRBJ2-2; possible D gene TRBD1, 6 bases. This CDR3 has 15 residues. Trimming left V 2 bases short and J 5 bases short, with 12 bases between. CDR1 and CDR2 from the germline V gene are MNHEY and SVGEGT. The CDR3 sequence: CASSYLGAYTGELFF. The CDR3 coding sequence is TGTGCCAGCAGTTACCTGGGGGCCTATACCGGGGAGCTGTTTTTT.

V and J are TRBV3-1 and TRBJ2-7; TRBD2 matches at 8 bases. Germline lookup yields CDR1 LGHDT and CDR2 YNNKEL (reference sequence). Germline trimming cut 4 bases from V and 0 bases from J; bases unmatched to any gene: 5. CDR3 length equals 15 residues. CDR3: CASSPFRGGSYEQYF. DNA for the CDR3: TGTGCCAGCAGCCCCTTCCGGGGGGGCTCCTACGAGCAGTACTTC.

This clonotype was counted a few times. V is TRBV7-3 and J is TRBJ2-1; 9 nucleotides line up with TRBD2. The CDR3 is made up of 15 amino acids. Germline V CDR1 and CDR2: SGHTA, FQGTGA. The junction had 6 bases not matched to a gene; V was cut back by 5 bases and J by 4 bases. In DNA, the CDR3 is TGTGCCAGCAGCCCCGGGAGCGGGGGGTACAATGAGCAGTTCTTC. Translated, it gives CASSPGSGGYNEQFF.

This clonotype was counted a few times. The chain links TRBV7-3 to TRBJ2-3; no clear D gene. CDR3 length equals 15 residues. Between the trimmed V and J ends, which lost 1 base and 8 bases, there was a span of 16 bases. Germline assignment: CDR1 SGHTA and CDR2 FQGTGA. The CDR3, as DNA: TGTGCCAGCAGCTTAAGCCCGGACCTTAAGAGTACGCAGTATTTT. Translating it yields CASSLSPDLKSTQYF.

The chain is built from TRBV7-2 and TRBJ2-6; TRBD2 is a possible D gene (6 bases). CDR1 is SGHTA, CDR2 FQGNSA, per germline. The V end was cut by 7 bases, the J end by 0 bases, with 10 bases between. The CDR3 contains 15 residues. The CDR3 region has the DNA TGTGCCAGCACCTGGGGGGTCTCTGGGGCCAACGTCCTGACTTTC. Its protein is CASTWGVSGANVLTF.